This entry lists 19 T cell receptor beta chains sequenced from one sample in a study of blood T cell repertoires in COVID-19. Sequencing was performed with immunoSEQ multiplex PCR; in TCRdb, only in-frame clones are kept and a portion is missing. The sample includes about 190,000 clones, about 81% of them seen just once. The sequenced sample consisted of peripheral blood. These receptors all stem from an elderly woman with COVID-19, enrolled during active disease.

In DNA, the CDR3 is TGTGCCATCAGTGAAAGGCTAGGGGCGAAATACGAGCAGTACTTC. This translates into CAISERLGAKYEQYF. V gene TRBV10-3 combines with J gene TRBJ2-7; D possibly corresponds to TRBD1 (5 bases). The CDR3 contains 15 residues. The V end was cut by 3 bases, the J end by 4 bases, with 16 bases between. Germline CDR1 ENHRY, CDR2 SYGVKD.

This chain uses TRBV14 with TRBJ2-5; 8 bases line up with TRBD2. CDR3 size: 14 residues. Germline V gives CDR1 SGHDN, CDR2 FVKESK. With V trimmed by 3 bases and J by 4 bases, 4 bases remained unmatched. The CDR3 bases are TGTGCCAGCAGCCAGTCGGGGGGGCCAGAGACCCAGTACTTC. Its protein is CASSQSGGPETQYF.

This clone was counted a single time. The genes are TRBV9 and TRBJ2-1; TRBD2 matches at 7 bases. There are 15 residues in the CDR3. Germline V gene lookup returns CDR1 SGDLS and CDR2 YYNGEE. J was trimmed by 5 bases and V by 0 bases; bases with no gene match: 5. CDR3 region: CASSVGAGENNEQFF. CDR3 coding DNA: TGTGCCAGCAGCGTAGGGGCGGGAGAAAACAATGAGCAGTTCTTC.

For this clone: This sample also contains other DNA sequences that code for the same CDR3. The chain is built from TRBV6-5 and TRBJ2-7; TRBD1 agrees at 10 bases. The V and J ends lost 0 bases and 4 bases, in that order; junction bases with no gene match: 0. CDR3 length: 14 residues. From germline, CDR1 is MNHEY and CDR2 SVGAGI. The CDR3 sequence: CASSYSDRGYEQYF. CDR3 nucleotides: TGTGCCAGCAGTTACTCGGACAGGGGGTACGAGCAGTACTTC.

V is TRBV28 and J is TRBJ2-5, with D hard to call. The CDR3 extends over 14 amino acids. Germline-derived CDR1 and CDR2 are MDHEN and SYDVKM. Trimming shortened V by 1 base and J by 5 bases, and 11 bases separated the two germline ends. CDR3 in DNA: TGTGCCAGCAGTTTATTGTTAGCCTCGGAGACCCAGTACTTC. Amino acids: CASSLLLASETQYF.

The V call is TRBV5-1, the J call TRBJ2-3, with 16 positions matching TRBD2. Germline CDR1 reads SGHRS; CDR2 reads YFSETQ. V shed 3 bases and J 4 bases; nucleotides not matched to a gene: 5. The CDR3 is 17 amino acids. The CDR3 loop reads CASSSGTSGGAADTQYF. CDR3 sequence (DNA): TGCGCCAGCAGCTCGGGGACTAGCGGGGGGGCCGCAGATACGCAGTATTTT.

The chain recombines TRBV27 with TRBJ2-1; 9 nucleotides align to TRBD2. Trimming cost V 4 bases and J 4 bases; bases outside gene matches: 5. The germline V gene has CDR1 MNHEY and CDR2 SMNVEV (reference sequence). CDR3 length: 15 residues. The chain's CDR3 is CASSSAGGPYNEQFF. In DNA form, the CDR3 reads TGTGCCAGCAGTTCCGCGGGGGGGCCGTACAATGAGCAGTTCTTC.

The chain couples TRBV29-1 to TRBJ2-2, with D possibly matching TRBD1 (5 bases). The ends were cut back, 4 bases at V and 0 bases at J, with 6 bases in the middle. The V gene's germline CDR1 is SQVTM and CDR2 ANQGSEA. The CDR3 contains 13 residues. CDR3 in amino acids: CSVARANTGELFF. CDR3 DNA sequence: TGCAGCGTTGCCAGGGCGAACACCGGGGAGCTGTTTTTT.

The rearrangement joins TRBV20-1 to TRBJ2-1; D is undetermined. The CDR3 runs to 11 residues. V was clipped by 3 bases and J by 3 bases, with 3 bases between them. Germline V CDR1 and CDR2: DFQATT, SNEGSKA (reference sequence). This CDR3 reads CSASLYNEQFF. As DNA, the CDR3 is TGCAGTGCTAGTCTCTACAATGAGCAGTTCTTC.

In this sample, this clone turned up once. The gene calls are TRBV7-6 and TRBJ2-7, with TRBD2 as a possible D gene (5 bases). This CDR3 contains 12 residues. V was cut by 5 bases and J by 3 bases, with 8 bases left in between. The V gene's germline CDR1 is SGHVS and CDR2 FNYEAQ. CDR3 nucleotide sequence: TGTGCCAGCAGCCCCGGAGGCTACGAGCAGTACTTC. It encodes CASSPGGYEQYF.

This sequence joins TRBV9 and TRBJ2-5, with 13 bases that match TRBD2. From germline, CDR1 is SGDLS and CDR2 YYNGEE. V lost 3 bases to trimming and J lost 5 bases; unmatched junction nucleotides: 4. This CDR3 comprises 15 residues. The CDR3: CASSAGLAGRETQYF. The CDR3 nucleotides are TGTGCCAGCAGCGCGGGACTAGCGGGAAGGGAGACCCAGTACTTC. The variable domain in full, completed from reference TRBV9 and TRBJ2-5, reads DSGVTQTPKHLITATGQRVTLRCSPRSGDLSVYWYQQSLDQGLQFLIQYYNGEERAKGNILERFSAQQFPDLHSELNLSSLELGDSALYFCASSAGLAGRETQYFGPGTRLLVL.

This chain links TRBV18 with TRBJ1-2; TRBD1 might be the D (5 bases). This CDR3 spans 16 amino acids. Trimming cost V 1 base and J 0 bases, with 12 bases left between them. CDR1 and CDR2 from the germline V gene are KGHSH and LQKENI. Written as DNA, the CDR3 is TGTGCCAGCTCACCACGTTCGACAGATACTAACTATGGCTACACCTTC. This gives the protein CASSPRSTDTNYGYTF.

This chain connects TRBV2 to TRBJ1-5; TRBD1 aligns across 12 bases. Germline CDR1 reads SNHLY; CDR2 reads FYNNEI. V shed 8 bases and J 4 bases; nucleotides not matched to a gene: 15. This CDR3 region has 18 residues. The CDR3 bases are TGTGCCAGCGGAAAGGTCCGGGACAGGGGGCTCAAGAATCAGCCCCAGCATTTT. Encoded protein: CASGKVRDRGLKNQPQHF.

The chain joins TRBV14 to TRBJ2-7, with 7 bases identical to TRBD1. V trimming: 4 bases; J trimming: 1 base; junction bases outside the gene matches: 4. CDR1 is SGHDN and CDR2 is FVKESK in the germline V gene. The CDR3 runs 14 residues. CDR3 residues: CASSRDSNSYEQYF. The DNA of the CDR3 is TGTGCCAGCAGCCGGGACAGTAATTCCTACGAGCAGTACTTC.

The chain carries TRBV7-2 and TRBJ2-7, with TRBD2 matching 13 bases. CDR1 SGHTA and CDR2 FQGNSA come from the germline V gene. With 4 bases clipped from V and 3 bases from J, the junction kept 9 bases outside the gene matches. This CDR3 contains 17 residues. CDR3 residues: CASSSTFWTSGSYEQYF. CDR3 in DNA: TGTGCCAGCAGCTCCACCTTCTGGACTAGCGGGAGCTACGAGCAGTACTTC.

There are a few counts of this clone. The V call is TRBV15, the J call TRBJ2-7, with TRBD2 identical over 12 bases. The germline gives CDR1 LNHNV, CDR2 YYDKDF (reference sequence). The CDR3 length is 16 residues. V trimming: 4 bases; J trimming: 5 bases; junction bases outside the gene matches: 9. CDR3 protein: CATSKGLAGGRDEQYF. CDR3 coding DNA: TGTGCCACCAGCAAGGGCCTAGCGGGAGGGAGGGACGAGCAGTACTTC.

The chain employs TRBV15 and TRBJ2-1; TRBD2 matches at 8 bases. The ends lost 0 bases at V and 6 bases at J; junction bases unmatched: 4. The CDR3 consists of 15 residues. The germline V gene encodes CDR1 LNHNV and CDR2 YYDKDF (reference sequence). The chain's CDR3 is CATSRDREGLNEQFF. CDR3 coding DNA: TGTGCCACCAGCAGAGACCGGGAGGGACTCAATGAGCAGTTCTTC.

This chain uses TRBV4-1 with TRBJ2-7; D perhaps matches TRBD1 (5 bases). The germline CDR1 and CDR2 sequences are MGHRA and YSYEKL. The CDR3 is 16 residues long. The V end was cut by 0 bases, the J end by 0 bases, with 12 bases between. The CDR3 nucleotides read TGCGCCAGCAGCCAAGAGGTTACAGGCAGCTCCTACGAGCAGTACTTC. Protein: CASSQEVTGSSYEQYF.

The V gene is TRBV7-2, the J gene TRBJ1-3; no clear D gene. Germline V lookup: CDR1 SGHTA, CDR2 FQGNSA. The CDR3 is 15 residues long. Trimming removed 1 base at V and 4 bases at J, with 11 bases between. CDR3 DNA: TGTGCCAGCAGCTTAGGGCAAATCTTAGGAAACACCATATATTTT. Its protein is CASSLGQILGNTIYF.